This TCR beta chain stems from a study of cytomegalovirus exposure and HLA in healthy donors. V was shortened by 0 bases and J by 6 bases, with 13 bases between the two germline ends. CDR1 is ENHRY, CDR2 SYGVKD, per germline. CDR3 length: 15 residues. PCR primers comprised 60 Vbeta and 13 Jbeta primers. Original handling: Roughly 12 million shared chains were among tens of millions of unique TCR beta chains counted in a later analysis. The assay was immunoSEQ multiplex PCR, and TCRdb's table has in-frame clones only and misses some. That table furnishes V, J and clone size, whereas the DNA furnished D and trimming. The profile shows about 85,000 clones, around 71% of them singletons. Study-wide results and limits: What TCR beta sequences reportedly achieved was accurate prediction of HLA-A and HLA-B alleles in most subjects. Later analysis identified a missense DCLRE1C variant that was linked to TCR beta V- and J-gene trimming.

Note on this clone: As yet, its antigen is unknown.

Sequencing was performed on PBMCs. The rearrangement links TRBV10-3 to TRBJ2-3, with D possibly matching TRBD1 (5 bases). This TCR came from a man aged 25-40 years in good health and CMV-seronegative. In nucleotides, the CDR3 is TGTGCCATCAGTGAGTCTCGACAGAAGTCGGATACGCAGTATTTT. Amino acid sequence: CAISESRQKSDTQYF.